This T cell receptor (beta chain) was obtained from a study of CXCR3-negative and CXCR3-positive naive CD8 T cells. Study results and caveats: Against CXCR3-negative naive cells, CXCR3-positive naive cells showed more hydrophobic TRB CDR3s. Unlike memory cells, which differed, naive CXCR3-negative and CXCR3-positive cells had similar TRBV-TRBJ usage. Partly lower CXCR3 expression followed cryopreservation, and most assays relied on fresh PBMCs.

Germline lookup yields CDR1 SGHTA and CDR2 FQGTGA. This CDR3 contains 15 residues. UMI labels and 5' RACE were used to prepare the TRB cDNA libraries. From its re-call of the 5' RACE reads, TCRdb lists each CDR3 protein once, without DNA. This repertoire includes around 150,000 distinct CDR3 sequences. Comments on this clonotype: Its antigen is not identified.

This sequence was found in a human donor in good health. Some clones in this sample may be carry-over from other donors' samples. The source material was naive CXCR3+ CD8+ T cells from blood. Sample subset: CD45RO-CCR7+CD27+CD95- naive CD8+ T cells expressing CXCR3 (TNR3+). The chain has TRBV7-3 and TRBJ1-1. This CDR3 is CASSLSITVNTEAFF.